This T cell receptor (beta chain) derives from a study of T cells after yellow fever vaccination. TCRdb called the 5' RACE reads again in MiXCR, with one record for every CDR3 protein. The table shows 300,000 to 400,000 distinct CDR3 sequences, with 8.5% to 9% occurring only once. Germline CDR1 and CDR2: MNHNY and SVGAGI (reference sequence). V lost 5 bases, J lost 7 bases, and 14 bases lay in between. The CDR3 extends over 13 amino acids. For this clonotype: Its antigen is undetermined.

The study, taken as a whole, reports: A large majority of primary-vaccination clones showed up again after the booster (roughly 95% CD4, 85% to 90% CD8).

Sequences were derived from PBMCs, sampled on the day of the first yellow fever vaccination. The rearrangement links TRBV6-6 to TRBJ1-1, with D possibly matching TRBD1 (6 bases). This sequence was found in a man between 18 and 29 years old who received the YFV17D yellow fever vaccine. The CDR3 region is CASSPRQVIEAFF. CDR3 bases: TGTGCCAGCAGTCCCAGACAGGTCATTGAAGCTTTCTTT.